The 17 T cell receptor beta chains presented below share a single source sample, sequenced in a study of cytomegalovirus exposure and HLA in healthy donors. This PCR relied on a set of 60 Vbeta primers and 13 Jbeta primers. Some clones are missing from TCRdb's copy, which holds only in-frame ones; the method was immunoSEQ multiplex PCR. The sample consists of about 190,000 clones, around four fifths of them appearing once. The sequenced sample consisted of PBMCs. The receptor source for this set is a young woman in good health and CMV-seronegative.

V gene TRBV5-1 combines with J gene TRBJ2-1; D possibly corresponds to TRBD1 (6 bases). This CDR3 contains 15 residues. Trimming removed 2 bases from V and 7 bases from J, with 16 bases in between. In germline, CDR1 is SGHRS, CDR2 YFSETQ. The CDR3 bases are TGCGCCAGCAGCTTACCCGGGACAAGGAAAAATGAGCAGTTCTTC. Translating gives CASSLPGTRKNEQFF.

This clone was observed a handful of times. This chain joins TRBV5-1 and TRBJ2-7, with D perhaps matching TRBD1 (6 bases). Deletions cut 5 bases from V and 5 bases from J, with 11 bases between. Germline values: CDR1 SGHRS, CDR2 YFSETQ. This CDR3 is built from 12 residues. The CDR3 sequence: CASRAPGDEQYF. The CDR3 bases are TGCGCCAGCAGAGCCCCAGGGGACGAGCAGTACTTC.

The chain is built from TRBV30 and TRBJ1-1; a possible D gene is TRBD1 (6 bases). CDR3 length: 16 amino acids. Germline CDR1 and CDR2: GTSNPN and SVGIG (reference sequence). V was shortened by 1 base and J by 1 base, with 16 bases between the two germline ends. The CDR3 nucleotides are TGTGCCTGGAGTGATGGGCAGGGGAGAGGGAACACTGAAGCTTTCTTT. This translates into CAWSDGQGRGNTEAFF.

The chain joins TRBV4-1 to TRBJ2-1; 13 nucleotides align to TRBD2. J was trimmed by 8 bases and V by 4 bases; bases with no gene match: 5. Looked up from germline, CDR1 is MGHRA and CDR2 is YSYEKL. The CDR3 extends over 15 amino acids. The chain's CDR3 is CASSPGLAGVYEQFF. CDR3 bases: TGCGCCAGCAGCCCAGGACTAGCGGGAGTCTATGAGCAGTTCTTC.

The chain couples TRBV10-2 to TRBJ1-1; TRBD1 might be the D (5 bases). Germline lookup yields CDR1 WSHSY and CDR2 SAAADI. The CDR3 length is 13 residues. V lost 7 bases and J lost 3, with 12 bases in between. Here the CDR3 DNA reads TGCGCCAGCATAGAAGGGGCGGACACTGAAGCTTTCTTT. This translates into CASIEGADTEAFF.

The V and J genes are TRBV9 and TRBJ2-1; 14 nucleotides agree with TRBD2. Per the germline V gene, CDR1 is SGDLS and CDR2 is YYNGEE. The CDR3 covers 15 residues. V gave up 5 bases and J gave up 8 bases; unmatched junction bases: 6. CDR3 in DNA: TGTGCCAGCAGTCTGGGGACTAGCGGGAGCCATGAGCAGTTCTTC. This translates into CASSLGTSGSHEQFF.

The chain links TRBV2 to TRBJ1-1; D gene unclear. CDR1 and CDR2 (germline): SNHLY, FYNNEI. The CDR3 is made up of 14 amino acids. V lost 1 base to trimming and J lost 0 bases, with 6 bases between them. The CDR3 region is CASSEDSLNTEAFF. In DNA, the CDR3 is TGTGCCAGCAGTGAAGACAGCTTGAACACTGAAGCTTTCTTT.

This clone was detected a few times. The chain links TRBV21-1 to TRBJ2-5; no DNA check was done on the table's D call, TRBD1. TRBV21-1 is a pseudogene locus. The length of the CDR3 is 14 residues. The chain's CDR3 is CASSKGQGQETQYF. The CDR3 DNA reads TGTGCCAGCAGCAAAGGACAGGGGCAAGAGACCCAGTACTTC.

The V and J genes are TRBV28 and TRBJ2-7; possible D gene TRBD2, 5 bases. Germline V gene sequence: CDR1 MDHEN, CDR2 SYDVKM. CDR3 length equals 13 residues. The V end lost 9 bases, the J end lost 3 bases, and 15 bases lay between the germline ends. The chain's CDR3 is CASRGEVFYEQYF. As DNA, the CDR3 is TGTGCCAGTCGGGGAGAAGTGTTCTACGAGCAGTACTTC. The full variable domain, in which reference TRBV28 and TRBJ2-7 provide the parts outside the CDR3, is DVKVTQSSRYLVKRTGEKVFLECVQDMDHENMFWYRQDPGLGLRLIYFSYDVKMKEKGDIPEGYSVSREKKERFSLILESASTNQTSMYLCASRGEVFYEQYFGPGTRLTVT.

This clone was picked up one time. The gene calls are TRBV6-1 and TRBJ1-3; D uncertain. The germline CDR1 and CDR2 sequences are MNHNS and SASEGT. CDR3 length: 13 amino acids. V was shortened by 6 bases and J by 2 bases, with 8 bases between the two germline ends. This CDR3 reads CASSDMAGNTIYF. CDR3 coding DNA: TGTGCCAGCAGCGACATGGCTGGAAACACCATATATTTT.

This chain connects TRBV28 to TRBJ1-2; TRBD1 might be the D (6 bases). This CDR3 is built from 13 residues. Germline V lookup: CDR1 MDHEN, CDR2 SYDVKM. Trimming cost V 4 bases and J 6 bases, with 12 bases left between them. The CDR3 loop reads CASSSRTVHGYTF. CDR3 nucleotide sequence: TGTGCCAGCAGTTCGAGGACAGTCCATGGCTACACCTTC.

In its sample, this clone was seen a few times. The chain employs TRBV29-1 and TRBJ2-5; TRBD2 is a possible D gene (6 bases). CDR3 size: 14 residues. The germline gives CDR1 SQVTM, CDR2 ANQGSEA. The V end was cut by 1 base, the J end by 5 bases, with 14 bases between. As DNA, the CDR3 is TGCAGCGTTGAAGGCTCTAGCGCGGGTGAGACCCAGTACTTC. Its translation is CSVEGSSAGETQYF.

The rearrangement uses TRBV27 and TRBJ2-5, with 9 positions matching TRBD1. Gene TRBJ2-7 matches the end of the DNA better, so the J call may be wrong. The germline gives CDR1 MNHEY, CDR2 SMNVEV (reference sequence). This CDR3 comprises 14 residues. DNA for the CDR3: TGTGCCAGCAGTTCCGGGACAGGGAGTTCCGAGCAGTACTTC. This codes for CASSSGTGSSEQYF.

The chain joins TRBV16 to TRBJ1-1; TRBD1 might be the D (6 bases). In germline, CDR1 is KGHSY, CDR2 FQNENV. Trimming took 4 bases from V and 1 from J, leaving 16 bases between them. CDR3 length: 16 residues. The CDR3 DNA is TGTGCCAGCAGCCCAGGGGACGTAGCACAGAACACTGAAGCTTTCTTT. Translating gives CASSPGDVAQNTEAFF. The complete variable domain, with remaining parts taken from reference TRBV16 and TRBJ1-1, reads GEEVAQTPKHLVRGEGQKAKLYCAPIKGHSYVFWYQQVLKNEFKFLISFQNENVFDETGMPKERFSAKCLPNSPCSLEIQATKLEDSAVYFCASSPGDVAQNTEAFFGQGTRLTVV.

The chain joins TRBV5-1 to TRBJ1-2, with a tentative D call TRBD1 (5 bases). This CDR3 has 15 residues. Trimming cost V 4 bases and J 6 bases, with 19 bases left between them. Germline V gene lookup returns CDR1 SGHRS and CDR2 YFSETQ. CDR3 DNA sequence: TGCGCCAGCAGCCGTCGCGGGGGAGATAGGAATGGCTACACCTTC. Encoded protein: CASSRRGGDRNGYTF.

The J gene is TRBJ1-1, the V gene TRBV4-1, with TRBD1 matching 7 bases. The CDR3 is 16 residues long. Germline values: CDR1 MGHRA, CDR2 YSYEKL. J gave up 0 bases and V 3 bases, and 7 bases lay outside the gene matches. CDR3 amino acids: CASSHPGQVMNTEAFF. CDR3 DNA: TGCGCCAGCAGCCACCCTGGACAGGTTATGAACACTGAAGCTTTCTTT.

The chain employs TRBV9 and TRBJ2-3, with TRBD1 matching 12 bases. With V trimmed by 4 bases and J by 4 bases, 7 bases remained unmatched. Germline CDR1 and CDR2: SGDLS and YYNGEE. This CDR3 has 16 residues. CDR3 DNA sequence: TGTGCCAGCAGCCCGGGACAGGGGGCAGGAGCAGATACGCAGTATTTT. This gives the protein CASSPGQGAGADTQYF. Looking up the rest from reference TRBV9 and TRBJ2-3 gives the full variable domain: DSGVTQTPKHLITATGQRVTLRCSPRSGDLSVYWYQQSLDQGLQFLIQYYNGEERAKGNILERFSAQQFPDLHSELNLSSLELGDSALYFCASSPGQGAGADTQYFGPGTRLTVL.